This T cell receptor (beta chain) was identified in a study of memory CD8 T cells in hepatitis C reinfection listed by TCRdb under 2017. Study-wide context: Of the five donors, three spontaneously resolved two consecutive HCV infections, and two cleared a primary infection but developed chronic infection after reinfection. HCV reinfection was defined by a positive HCV RNA test following two negative tests taken at least 60 days apart. Pre-reinfection samples were taken from 55 to 20 weeks before reinfection was detected. In about five donors, the study followed the TCR beta repertoire of virus-specific CD8 T cells over time through an HCV reinfection episode. Between the late 2000s and the early 2010s, several reinfection cases with stored pre-reinfection samples were identified. Participants who had resolved a prior HCV infection were followed every 3 months in the reinfection study.

Comment on this clone: Its antigen specificity is not known. Per-base qualities were not stored, and no clone one base away is much larger.

Beyond this particular receptor, the publication reports: With only five or six donors, the study could not reach definitive conclusions about public clonotypes linked to secondary clearance.

The time point label for this specimen denotes: pre-reinfection, 55 to 20 weeks before reinfection detection. TCR sequencing was performed on the sorted cells directly ex vivo, without any in vitro expansion beforehand. Donors were people who inject drugs enrolled in the Montreal Acute Hepatitis C Cohort Study (HEPCO) in Canada. As controls, total naive CD8 T cells were sorted as viable CD3+ CD8+ CD45RO- cells from a couple of donors at all three reinfection time points. Before sorting, cryopreserved peripheral blood mononuclear cells were thawed and CD8 T cells were purified from those thawed cells. Negative selection with the MACS CD8+ T cell Isolation Kit was used to enrich CD8 T cells. Cells were sorted on a BD FACSAria II sorter running FACSDiva software, and FlowJo was used to analyze the data. Library preparation used the immunoSEQ multiplex PCR assay. Genomic DNA was extracted from the sorted cells, and the TCR beta V, D and J regions were sequenced using the automated high-throughput method of Adaptive Biotechnologies. A two-step, bias-controlled multiplex PCR was used to amplify the CDR3 regions. An Illumina instrument was used to sequence the amplified TCR beta libraries. The study's processing was this. Demultiplexed reads were processed to reduce amplification and sequencing bias, and the IMGT database was used to assign CDR3 sequences to gene families. ImmunoSEQ software version 2.0 was used to analyze the repertoire data. Clonotype lists were filtered to remove out-of-frame sequences and sequences containing stop codons in the CDR3. Clonotypes with a frequency below 0.01% were excluded because such low-frequency clonotypes corresponded to less than one cell. To get richness, observed richness was divided by input cell number, while evenness came from dividing Shannon entropy by log observed richness. Repertoire diversity and similarity between time points were quantified using Simpson diversity and Morisita-Horn overlap indices. Clonotypes were grouped as dominant (>1%), sub-dominant (0.5-0.99%), low abundance (0.1-0.49%) or lowest abundance (<0.1%). A germline index was calculated as total CDR3 length minus total nucleotide additions, divided by total CDR3 length. TCRdb provides this immuneACCESS table in a form limited to in-frame rearrangements. Some clones are lacking; in checked studies, under half of them reflect an unresolved V gene, and why the rest are absent is not known. The D gene and trimming were derived from the DNA, and the V and J assignments and clone size from that table. Recorded for this sample are over 5,500 clones; 85% to 90% of them occurred a single time. Of the sample, approximately 23% falls within the top ten clones.

Spanning cysteine to phenylalanine, the CDR3 consists of 13 amino acids. Left in the record is the CDR3 DNA by itself, 39 bases read in frame from the first base. Trimming accounts for 10 bases at V and 2 bases at J, while the number of junction bases matched to no gene is 8. The germline V gene sets CDR1 to SNHLY and CDR2 to FYNNEI. Recombination linked TRBV2 to TRBJ2-7; 7 bases in the middle match TRBD2. The sequencing input was naive CD8+ T cells sorted from blood. The cell subset or site label on this specimen signifies: total naive CD8+CD45RO- T cells. This TCR was recovered from a man between 50 and 59 years old with hepatitis C virus infection. This receptor has the CDR3 CAITGTIAYEQYF. The DNA sequence is given as TGTGCCATAACCGGGACTATCGCCTACGAGCAGTACTTC.